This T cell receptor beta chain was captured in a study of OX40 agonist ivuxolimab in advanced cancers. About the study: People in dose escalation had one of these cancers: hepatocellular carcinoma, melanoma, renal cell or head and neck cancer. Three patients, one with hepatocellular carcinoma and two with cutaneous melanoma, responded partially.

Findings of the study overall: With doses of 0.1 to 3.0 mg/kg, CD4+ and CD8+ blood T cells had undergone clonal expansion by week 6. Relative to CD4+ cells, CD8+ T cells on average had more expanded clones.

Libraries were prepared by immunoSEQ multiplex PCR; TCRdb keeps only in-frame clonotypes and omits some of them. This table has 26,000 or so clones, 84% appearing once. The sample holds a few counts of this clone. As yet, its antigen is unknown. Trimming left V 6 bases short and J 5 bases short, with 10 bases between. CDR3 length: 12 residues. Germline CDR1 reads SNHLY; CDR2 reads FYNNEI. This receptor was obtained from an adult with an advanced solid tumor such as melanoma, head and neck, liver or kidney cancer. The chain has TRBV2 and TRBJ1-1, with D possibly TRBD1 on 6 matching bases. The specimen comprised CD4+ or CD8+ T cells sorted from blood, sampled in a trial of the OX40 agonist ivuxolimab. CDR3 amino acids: CASRGGATEAFF. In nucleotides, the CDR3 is TGTGCCAGCAGGGGGGGCGCGACTGAAGCTTTCTTT.